One sample yielded the 31 T cell receptor beta chains listed below, sequenced in a study of OX40 agonist ivuxolimab in advanced cancers. Repertoires were generated with immunoSEQ multiplex PCR, while TCRdb's copy carries only in-frame clones and drops some. This sample has tens of thousands of clones, with about 86% found just once. The input for sequencing was CD4+ or CD8+ T cells sorted from blood, taken in a trial of the OX40 agonist ivuxolimab. The origin of the receptors is an adult with an advanced solid tumor such as melanoma, head and neck, liver or kidney cancer.

The chain recombines TRBV27 with TRBJ1-2, with 7 bases fitting TRBD1. The germline V gene has CDR1 MNHEY and CDR2 SMNVEV (reference sequence). This CDR3 has 15 residues. J gave up 3 bases and V 3 bases, and 7 bases lay outside the gene matches. CDR3: CASSFGTDRHYGYTF. The CDR3 DNA reads as TGTGCCAGCAGTTTCGGGACAGACAGGCACTATGGCTACACCTTC.

This clone was recorded once. The chain has TRBV7-6 and TRBJ1-1; D remains ambiguous. V was trimmed by 1 base and J by 4 bases, leaving 10 bases between them. Germline-derived CDR1 and CDR2 are SGHVS and FNYEAQ. The CDR3 contains 14 residues. The CDR3 protein is CASSLVLQSTEAFF. CDR3 nucleotides: TGTGCCAGCAGCTTAGTCCTACAAAGCACTGAAGCTTTCTTT.

This clone has more than one count but fewer than ten. The chain recombines TRBV29-1 with TRBJ1-1; no definite D call. The CDR3 is 11 amino acids. From germline, CDR1 is SQVTM and CDR2 ANQGSEA. Trimming left V 3 bases short and J 0 bases short, with 2 bases between. The CDR3 nucleotides are TGCAGCGTTGACATGAACACTGAAGCTTTCTTT. Its translation is CSVDMNTEAFF.

J is TRBJ1-5 and V is TRBV28; tentatively, D is TRBD1 (6 bases). Germline V CDR1 and CDR2: MDHEN, SYDVKM. V lost 6 bases to trimming and J lost 3 bases, with 12 bases between them. The CDR3 is 14 amino acids. In DNA form, the CDR3 reads TGTGCCAGCAGAACGGGACACTCCAATCAGCCCCAGCATTTT. Translating it yields CASRTGHSNQPQHF.

V gene TRBV6-1 combines with J gene TRBJ2-2; possibly TRBD1 for D (5 bases). Germline lookup yields CDR1 MNHNS and CDR2 SASEGT. This CDR3 has 17 amino acids. V lost 2 bases, J lost 1 base, and 14 bases lay in between. The CDR3 coding sequence is TGTGCCAGCAGTGAACTGGAACAGGACCTGAACACCGGGGAGCTGTTTTTT. Translation gives CASSELEQDLNTGELFF.

This chain links TRBV19 with TRBJ2-2; no clear D. CDR3 length equals 13 residues. With 0 bases removed from V and 4 bases from J, the gap between germline ends came to 3 bases. In germline, CDR1 is LNHDA, CDR2 SQIVND (reference sequence). The CDR3 bases are TGTGCCAGTAGTATAGATCCCACCGGGGAGCTGTTTTTT. This gives the protein CASSIDPTGELFF.

The chain employs TRBV10-1 and TRBJ2-1; D is unresolved. Per germline, CDR1 WNHNN and CDR2 SYGVQD (reference sequence). The CDR3 is made up of 12 amino acids. Deletions cut 4 bases from V and 9 bases from J, with 10 bases between. This chain's CDR3 is CASSATLGEQFF. CDR3 sequence (DNA): TGCGCCAGCAGTGCCACCTTAGGTGAGCAGTTCTTC.

The gene calls are TRBV2 and TRBJ2-1, with 8 positions matching TRBD2. The J segment lost 0 bases and the V segment lost 6 bases, leaving 4 bases of the junction unmatched. The germline V gene encodes CDR1 SNHLY and CDR2 FYNNEI. The CDR3 sequence is 15 residues long. CDR3 sequence reads: CASSDSGASYNEQFF. The CDR3 DNA reads as TGTGCCAGCAGCGATAGCGGGGCCTCCTACAATGAGCAGTTCTTC.

The chain couples TRBV5-6 to TRBJ2-7; D remains unclear. This CDR3 is built from 14 residues. V was trimmed by 2 bases and J by 3 bases, leaving 12 bases between them. Germline V gene lookup returns CDR1 SGHDT and CDR2 YYEEEE. The CDR3 DNA is TGTGCCAGCAGCTTTTTATCGGATCACTACGAGCAGTACTTC. Translated, it gives CASSFLSDHYEQYF.

This chain joins TRBV19 and TRBJ2-3; TRBD1 is a possible D gene (5 bases). In germline, CDR1 is LNHDA, CDR2 SQIVND (reference sequence). Between the trimmed V and J ends, which lost 3 bases and 0 bases, there was a span of 7 bases. The CDR3 loop spans 14 amino acids. In DNA, the CDR3 is TGTGCCAGTAGTATCGACAGAAGCACAGATACGCAGTATTTT. Translation gives CASSIDRSTDTQYF. The variable domain in full, completed from reference TRBV19 and TRBJ2-3, reads DGGITQSPKYLFRKEGQNVTLSCEQNLNHDAMYWYRQDPGQGLRLIYYSQIVNDFQKGDIAEGYSVSREKKESFPLTVTSAQKNPTAFYLCASSIDRSTDTQYFGPGTRLTVL.

J is TRBJ1-2 and V is TRBV15; 7 bases line up with TRBD1. After removal of 0 bases from V and 6 bases from J, the junction contained 4 bases not matched to a gene. Germline loops: CDR1 LNHNV, CDR2 YYDKDF (reference sequence). This CDR3 spans 14 amino acids. CDR3 sequence reads: CATSREVTGDGYTF. In DNA, the CDR3 is TGTGCCACCAGCAGAGAAGTAACAGGGGATGGCTACACCTTC.

The chain is built from TRBV7-9 and TRBJ2-7, with TRBD2 as a possible D gene (5 bases). Trimming stripped 1 base from V and 6 bases from J, with 13 bases between. CDR3 length equals 14 residues. Germline V CDR1 and CDR2: SEHNR, FQNEAQ (reference sequence). CDR3 DNA sequence: TGTGCCAGCAGCTTAGGGCGAGGGCCGGGCGAGCAGTACGTC. It encodes CASSLGRGPGEQYV.

This clone was seen only once. The V gene is TRBV9, the J gene TRBJ2-1; no clear D. This CDR3 is built from 16 residues. Germline V lookup: CDR1 SGDLS, CDR2 YYNGEE. The V end lost 4 bases, the J end lost 3 bases, and 17 bases lay between the germline ends. CDR3 coding DNA: TGTGCCAGCAGCCCGGGCCCCTTCCCTCTCTACAATGAGCAGTTCTTC. Amino acids: CASSPGPFPLYNEQFF. The full variable domain, its missing parts supplied by reference TRBV9 and TRBJ2-1, is DSGVTQTPKHLITATGQRVTLRCSPRSGDLSVYWYQQSLDQGLQFLIQYYNGEERAKGNILERFSAQQFPDLHSELNLSSLELGDSALYFCASSPGPFPLYNEQFFGPGTRLTVL.

The rearrangement joins TRBV4-1 to TRBJ2-2, with a tentative D call TRBD2 (5 bases). The CDR3 is 15 amino acids. Germline CDR1 reads MGHRA; CDR2 reads YSYEKL. V shed 0 bases and J shed 9 bases, with 14 bases lying between them. The CDR3 spells CASSQERGSPRELFF. CDR3 bases: TGCGCCAGCAGCCAAGAGAGAGGGAGCCCCCGGGAGCTGTTTTTT.

The chain uses TRBV4-1 and TRBJ1-5; D gene unclear. This CDR3 is built from 14 residues. Trimming shortened V by 2 bases and J by 1 base, and 6 bases separated the two germline ends. CDR1 and CDR2 from the germline V gene are MGHRA and YSYEKL. The CDR3 is CASSQIHSNQPQHF. In DNA, the CDR3 is TGCGCCAGCAGCCAAATACACAGCAATCAGCCCCAGCATTTT.

This clone has just one count. The chain has TRBV14 and TRBJ1-1, with TRBD1 identical over 10 bases. After removal of 6 bases from V and 5 bases from J, the junction contained 6 bases not matched to a gene. The CDR3 spans 14 residues. Germline CDR1 reads SGHDN; CDR2 reads FVKESK. CDR3 loop: CASRQTGGWTEAFF. In DNA form, the CDR3 reads TGTGCCAGCAGACAGACAGGGGGCTGGACTGAAGCTTTCTTT.

V usage is TRBV9 and J usage is TRBJ1-3; 7 nucleotides line up with TRBD1. Trimming took 4 bases from V and 2 from J; bases not matched to a gene: 6. Germline V lookup: CDR1 SGDLS, CDR2 YYNGEE. The CDR3 loop spans 15 amino acids. The CDR3 coding sequence is TGTGCCAGCAGCTCCCGACAGGGAGCTGGAAACACCATATATTTT. Encoded protein: CASSSRQGAGNTIYF.

In its sample, this clone was seen once. The chain combines TRBV6-5 with TRBJ2-1; TRBD2 matches at 7 bases. The CDR3 extends over 15 amino acids. Germline CDR1 and CDR2: MNHEY and SVGAGI. V gave up 2 bases and J gave up 5 bases; unmatched junction bases: 6. CDR3 bases: TGTGCCAGCAGTTACCCCGGGGGAGGGGACAATGAGCAGTTCTTC. It encodes CASSYPGGGDNEQFF.

The rearrangement uses TRBV27 and TRBJ2-3; 14 bases align to TRBD2. Germline V CDR1 and CDR2: MNHEY, SMNVEV (reference sequence). With V trimmed by 5 bases and J by 4 bases, 2 bases remained unmatched. The CDR3 loop spans 15 amino acids. CDR3 protein: CASSRGLAGADTQYF. The CDR3 coding sequence is TGTGCCAGCAGTCGGGGACTAGCGGGGGCAGATACGCAGTATTTT.

This sequence joins TRBV27 and TRBJ1-2; TRBD1 aligns across 7 bases. The CDR3 consists of 15 residues. Germline trimming cut 6 bases from V and 6 bases from J; bases unmatched to any gene: 13. Germline loops: CDR1 MNHEY, CDR2 SMNVEV (reference sequence). The CDR3, as DNA: TGTGCCAGCAGCCGAAAGGGACAGCCCTTGGATGGCTACACCTTC. As protein: CASSRKGQPLDGYTF.

J is TRBJ2-5 and V is TRBV28; 12 bases map to TRBD2. The CDR3 is made up of 15 amino acids. Trimming took 6 bases from V and 5 from J; bases not matched to a gene: 7. CDR1 is MDHEN, CDR2 SYDVKM, per germline. The CDR3 region is CASSPRLAGVETQYF. The CDR3 DNA is TGTGCCAGCAGCCCCCGACTAGCGGGAGTTGAGACCCAGTACTTC.

This clone came up a few times. The same CDR3 is also encoded by other DNA sequences in this sample. The genes are TRBV6-5 and TRBJ2-7, with 9 bases aligning to TRBD2. Germline trimming cut 6 bases from V and 1 base from J; bases unmatched to any gene: 7. The CDR3 sequence is 15 residues long. Germline loops: CDR1 MNHEY, CDR2 SVGAGI. The CDR3 protein is CASSWGLAGSYEQYF. The CDR3 DNA sequence: TGTGCCAGCAGCTGGGGGCTAGCGGGATCCTACGAGCAGTACTTC.

CDR3 loop: CATSGTGTSAAEQYF. In DNA, the CDR3 is TGTGCCACTTCAGGGACCGGGACTAGCGCGGCCGAGCAGTACTTC. This chain links TRBV6-5 with TRBJ2-7, with TRBD2 matching over 10 bases. Germline CDR1 reads MNHEY; CDR2 reads SVGAGI. The V gene end was trimmed by 10 bases and the J gene end by 6 bases; junction bases not matched to a gene: 15. The length of the CDR3 is 15 residues.

This clone was observed once. The V call is TRBV29-1, the J call TRBJ2-1, with 10 bases identical to TRBD2. CDR1 SQVTM and CDR2 ANQGSEA come from the germline V gene. This CDR3 is 15 amino acids long. V gave up 1 base and J gave up 8 bases; unmatched junction bases: 8. CDR3 in DNA: TGCAGCGTTGAAGTTACTAGCGGGATTGGCGATGAGCAGTTCTTC. It codes for CSVEVTSGIGDEQFF.

The rearrangement uses TRBV9 and TRBJ1-2; D is uncertain. Germline loops: CDR1 SGDLS, CDR2 YYNGEE. This CDR3 spans 14 amino acids. V lost 0 bases and J 2 bases, leaving 8 bases between the germline ends. Here the CDR3 DNA reads TGTGCCAGCAGCGTAGTCAGCCACAACTATGGCTACACCTTC. Residues: CASSVVSHNYGYTF.

The gene calls are TRBV5-4 and TRBJ1-1, with 7 positions matching TRBD1. J was trimmed by 6 bases and V by 3 bases; bases with no gene match: 5. Germline CDR1 is SGHNT and CDR2 is YYREEE (reference sequence). CDR3 length equals 13 residues. The CDR3 sequence is CASSSTGIPEAFF. CDR3 DNA sequence: TGTGCCAGCAGCTCGACAGGGATCCCTGAAGCTTTCTTT.

The rearrangement uses TRBV28 and TRBJ1-2; tentative D call: TRBD1 (5 bases). The length of the CDR3 is 11 residues. The V gene's germline CDR1 is MDHEN and CDR2 SYDVKM. The CDR3 DNA reads as TGTGCGTTACTTTTCGGGGGTGGCTACACCTTC. Its protein is CALLFGGGYTF.

The rearrangement joins TRBV5-1 to TRBJ2-1, with TRBD2 as a possible D gene (6 bases). Germline lookup yields CDR1 SGHRS and CDR2 YFSETQ. The CDR3 is 17 amino acids. V gave up 3 bases and J gave up 0 bases, with 16 bases separating them. CDR3 region: CASSSRPVGGSYNEQFF. The DNA for the CDR3 is TGCGCCAGCAGCTCAAGACCCGTGGGAGGCTCCTACAATGAGCAGTTCTTC.

The chain links TRBV5-4 to TRBJ2-5; D is ambiguous. CDR3 length equals 14 residues. V lost 0 bases, J lost 0 bases, and 6 bases lay in between. From germline, CDR1 is SGHNT and CDR2 YYREEE (reference sequence). As DNA, the CDR3 is TGTGCCAGCAGCTTGGGGGATTACCAAGAGACCCAGTACTTC. It translates to CASSLGDYQETQYF.

The genes are TRBV28 and TRBJ2-1; no reliable D call. With 1 base removed from V and 8 bases from J, the gap between germline ends came to 3 bases. The CDR3 contains 11 residues. The germline gives CDR1 MDHEN, CDR2 SYDVKM. CDR3: CASSLLDEQFF. CDR3 coding DNA: TGTGCCAGCAGTTTATTGGATGAGCAGTTCTTC.

This rearrangement joins TRBV6-5 to TRBJ1-1; D is unresolved. This CDR3 has 13 residues. The V end was cut by 0 bases, the J end by 2 bases, with 4 bases between. Germline lookup yields CDR1 MNHEY and CDR2 SVGAGI. As DNA, the CDR3 is TGTGCCAGCAGTTACTCGGTCAACACTGAAGCTTTCTTT. Translating it yields CASSYSVNTEAFF.